The 10 T cell receptor beta chains listed next were all sequenced from one sample in a study of T cell changes during pregnancy in multiple sclerosis. Only in-frame clones appear in the TCRdb table, and some are missing; sequencing was by immunoSEQ multiplex PCR. The sample lists around 95,000 clones; 92% were seen once. The source was peripheral blood, collected after pregnancy. The receptors stem from a female donor with multiple sclerosis, enrolled in a pregnancy study.

This clone was seen just once. This chain joins TRBV28 and TRBJ1-1; D is undetermined. Germline V gene lookup returns CDR1 MDHEN and CDR2 SYDVKM. V was cut by 8 bases and J by 3 bases, with 25 bases left in between. The CDR3 covers 17 residues. The DNA for the CDR3 is TGTGCCAGCGGCCTTTCCGGAGGGCTCCTAAGGGACACTGAAGCTTTCTTT. This codes for CASGLSGGLLRDTEAFF.

The gene calls are TRBV11-3 and TRBJ2-2; D is unclear. CDR1 is SGHNT, CDR2 YENEEA, per germline. V was shortened by 5 bases and J by 5 bases, with 9 bases between the two germline ends. This CDR3 is 13 amino acids long. The CDR3 reads CASSPLTTGELFF. The CDR3 nucleotides are TGTGCCAGCAGCCCTTTAACTACCGGGGAGCTGTTTTTT. The full variable domain, its missing parts supplied by reference TRBV11-3 and TRBJ2-2, is EAGVVQSPRYKIIEKKQPVAFWCNPISGHNTLYWYLQNLGQGPELLIRYENEEAVDDSQLPKDRFSAERLKGVDSTLKIQPAELGDSAVYLCASSPLTTGELFFGEGSRLTVL.

This clone was seen once. The rearrangement links TRBV5-1 to TRBJ2-1; D may be TRBD1 (6 bases). The CDR3 covers 11 residues. Trimming shortened V by 4 bases and J by 14 bases, and 13 bases separated the two germline ends. Per the germline V gene, CDR1 is SGHRS and CDR2 is YFSETQ. CDR3 nucleotides: TGCGCCAGCAGCCGAGGACAGTTTGAGTTCTTC. Translating gives CASSRGQFEFF.

The chain combines TRBV7-9 with TRBJ2-3; 11 nucleotides align to TRBD2. V lost 2 bases to trimming and J lost 5 bases; unmatched junction nucleotides: 12. The CDR3 consists of 18 residues. Germline V gives CDR1 SEHNR, CDR2 FQNEAQ (reference sequence). The CDR3 DNA follows: TGTGCCAGCAGCTTATCTAGGGTACTAGCGGGAGTGTTAGATACGCAGTATTTT. This encodes CASSLSRVLAGVLDTQYF.

The chain employs TRBV5-6 and TRBJ2-5; 7 nucleotides align to TRBD2. From germline, CDR1 is SGHDT and CDR2 YYEEEE. Trimming cost V 5 bases and J 5 bases; bases outside gene matches: 6. CDR3 length: 13 residues. The CDR3 here is CASSRGGGETQYF. CDR3 DNA: TGTGCCAGCAGTCGCGGGGGAGGGGAGACCCAGTACTTC.

This clone showed up just once. This rearrangement joins TRBV5-1 to TRBJ2-2; maybe TRBD1 (5 bases). The germline gives CDR1 SGHRS, CDR2 YFSETQ. Trimming took 5 bases from V and 1 from J, leaving 15 bases between them. This CDR3 contains 16 residues. CDR3: CASRQQAIKNTGELFF. The CDR3 DNA reads as TGCGCCAGCAGACAACAGGCGATTAAGAACACCGGGGAGCTGTTTTTT.

The V and J genes are TRBV7-3 and TRBJ2-1; 16 bases agree with TRBD2. The germline V gene has CDR1 SGHTA and CDR2 FQGTGA. CDR3 length equals 17 residues. Unmatched junction bases numbered 10, after V lost 4 bases and J lost 10 bases. The CDR3 region has the DNA TGTGCCAGCAGCTCGGGACTAGCGGGGGGGTCAAACGGGGAGCAGTTCTTC. It specifies CASSSGLAGGSNGEQFF.

This sequence joins TRBV27 and TRBJ1-1, with D tentatively TRBD1 (6 bases). Trimming pared 8 bases from V and 4 bases from J, leaving 17 bases between. This CDR3 contains 14 residues. Looked up from germline, CDR1 is MNHEY and CDR2 is SMNVEV (reference sequence). The CDR3 spells CASGEGGAGTEAFF. The CDR3 nucleotides read TGTGCCAGCGGCGAAGGGGGGGCAGGCACTGAAGCTTTCTTT.

The chain has TRBV6-4 and TRBJ2-7, with D unclear. The CDR3 has 13 residues. Germline lookup yields CDR1 MRHNA and CDR2 SNTAGT. V shed 4 bases and J shed 5 bases, with 12 bases lying between them. In DNA, the CDR3 is TGTGCCAGCAGTGGGTCCGACATAAACGAGCAGTACTTC. Translating gives CASSGSDINEQYF.

This chain uses TRBV4-2 with TRBJ2-7, with D maybe TRBD2 (5 bases). This CDR3 has 13 amino acids. V was trimmed by 3 bases and J by 5 bases, leaving 11 bases between them. Germline V lookup: CDR1 LGHNA, CDR2 YNFKEQ. The CDR3 DNA sequence: TGTGCCAGCAGCCACCGCCACGGGGACGAGCAGTACTTC. Protein: CASSHRHGDEQYF.